One T cell receptor (beta chain) is described in this entry. Which antigen it targets is not known. Per-nucleotide qualities are absent, and no much larger clonotype sits a single base away. The CDR3 starts with the cysteine, ends with the phenylalanine, and has 16 residues. Only CDR3 DNA remains: 48 bases, in frame from the first base. For this chain, trimming is 6 bases at the V end and 1 base at the J end, and the number of junction bases without a gene match is 10. CDR1 MGHRA and CDR2 YSYEKL are derived from the germline V gene. To sequence the TCRbeta CDR3 region, genomic DNA was isolated from the sorted cells. TCRbeta CDR3 regions were sequenced using the immunoSEQ Assay. In TCRdb, the immuneACCESS table is reduced to in-frame sequences with V and J assigned. These tables do not hold every clone; where another copy was compared, an unresolved V gene accounts for under half, and the others remain unexplained. The sample table contains some 72,000 clones; only one count was recorded for about 90% of them. The ten largest clones take up approximately 0.5% of the sample.

The source of the sample is a study of OX40 agonist ivuxolimab in advanced cancers. Some background on the complete study: Ivuxolimab was a fully human IgG2 agonistic monoclonal antibody targeting the costimulatory receptor OX40 (CD134). Intravenous ivuxolimab was administered to patients every 2 weeks at six dose levels: 0.01, 0.1, 0.3, 1.5, 3 and 10 mg/kg. Of the roughly 52 patients in dose escalation, 19 had hepatocellular carcinoma, some 15 had melanoma, 9 had renal cell carcinoma and 9 had head and neck cancer. The dose-escalation cohort was about 83% male with a mean age of roughly 60 years, ranging from 23 to 79. Patients were allowed to have had prior anti-PD-1, anti-PD-L1 or anti-CTLA-4 therapy, and around two fifths of the dose-escalation patients had been treated with checkpoint inhibitors. Partial responses occurred in three dose-escalation patients, of whom one had hepatocellular carcinoma and two had cutaneous melanoma. Peripheral TCRbeta sequencing was intended to test whether TCR sequence diversity was altered and clonal T-cell expansion was caused by ivuxolimab. The paper covers the monotherapy dose-escalation part of the phase I ivuxolimab trial, which included N ≈ 52 patients. Study-wide findings and limitations: In the 0.1-3.0 mg/kg groups, partial responders had among the lowest normalized peripheral clonal expansion, particularly in CD8+ T cells. Low levels of normalized T-cell clonal expansion were also seen in some patients who did not respond. After ivuxolimab, more expanded clones were found on average in CD8+ T cells than in CD4+ T cells. The antigen specificity of the peripheral T cells that underwent clonal expansion was not determined. At doses of 0.1 to 3.0 mg/kg, clonal expansion of both CD4+ and CD8+ T cells in blood was seen between baseline and week 6.

Patients with autoimmune disease history or receiving systemic immunosuppression were excluded from the trial. In every dose cohort, peripheral blood was drawn for TCR sequencing at baseline, cycle 4 day 1, and cycle 7 day 1. Samples were obtained from an open-label, multicenter, first-in-human phase I dose-escalation trial of ivuxolimab. The trial enrolled adults with locally advanced or metastatic head and neck squamous cell, hepatocellular, melanoma or renal cell carcinoma. Before TCR sequencing, CD4+ and CD8+ T cells were separately sorted from peripheral blood. This material consisted of CD4+ or CD8+ T cells sorted from blood, taken in a trial of the OX40 agonist ivuxolimab. This clonotype was obtained from an adult with an advanced solid tumor such as melanoma, head and neck, liver or kidney cancer. Recombination connected TRBV4-1 to TRBJ2-3, with TRBD1 matching 7 junction bases. The CDR3 is CASRPGTAARTDTQYF. The base sequence is TGCGCCAGCAGACCTGGGACAGCGGCTCGCACAGATACGCAGTATTTT.